The 27 T cell receptor beta chains listed next were all sequenced from one sample in a study of blood T cell repertoires in COVID-19. Repertoires were generated with immunoSEQ multiplex PCR, while TCRdb's copy carries only in-frame clones and drops some. The sample comprises some 180,000 clones, 85% to 90% of which are singletons, and roughly 20% rests with the top ten. Sequenced sample: peripheral blood. The receptors derive from a man in his 70s with active or convalescent COVID-19.

The sample holds one count of this clone. The chain joins TRBV24-1 to TRBJ2-2, with D possibly being TRBD2 (7 bases). V lost 4 bases, J lost 2 bases, and 16 bases lay in between. The CDR3 consists of 17 residues. The V gene's germline CDR1 is KGHDR and CDR2 SFDVKD. CDR3 coding DNA: TGTGCCACCAGTGACACCCGCCGGGGGGCAAACACCGGGGAGCTGTTTTTT. It yields the protein CATSDTRRGANTGELFF.

This chain uses TRBV10-1 with TRBJ1-2; maybe TRBD1 (6 bases). Germline CDR1 reads WNHNN; CDR2 reads SYGVQD (reference sequence). V lost 2 bases, J lost 5 bases, and 15 bases lay in between. The CDR3 totals 15 residues. The CDR3 reads CASSEKPGAIYGYTF. CDR3 in DNA: TGCGCCAGCAGTGAGAAGCCAGGGGCCATTTATGGCTACACCTTC.

V usage is TRBV7-3 and J usage is TRBJ2-3, with 9 bases identical to TRBD2. The CDR3 consists of 14 residues. Germline V CDR1 and CDR2: SGHTA, FQGTGA. V gave up 5 bases and J gave up 4 bases; unmatched junction bases: 4. CDR3 loop: CASSLAGISDTQYF. In nucleotides, the CDR3 is TGTGCCAGCAGCCTAGCGGGAATTTCAGATACGCAGTATTTT.

This chain links TRBV9 with TRBJ2-1; D may be TRBD1 (6 bases). CDR1 and CDR2 (germline): SGDLS, YYNGEE. V was clipped by 4 bases and J by 3 bases, with 8 bases between them. The CDR3 sequence is 13 residues long. The CDR3 is CASSPGHYNEQFF. CDR3 nucleotide sequence: TGTGCCAGCAGCCCGGGACACTACAATGAGCAGTTCTTC.

V gene TRBV29-1 combines with J gene TRBJ1-2; 8 bases fit TRBD1. Unmatched junction bases numbered 6, after V lost 7 bases and J lost 5 bases. Germline CDR1 SQVTM, CDR2 ANQGSEA. The CDR3 has 12 amino acids. The chain's CDR3 is CSGSDRGYGYTF. The CDR3 coding sequence is TGCAGCGGATCAGACAGGGGATATGGCTACACCTTC.

This clone was detected many times. The chain carries TRBV7-9 and TRBJ2-1; 10 bases align to TRBD2. The CDR3 is made up of 16 amino acids. The germline CDR1 and CDR2 sequences are SEHNR and FQNEAQ (reference sequence). Trimming took 2 bases from V and 2 from J; bases not matched to a gene: 3. The CDR3 region is CASSLSLAGAYNEQFF. The CDR3 DNA sequence: TGTGCCAGCAGCTTATCGCTAGCGGGGGCCTACAATGAGCAGTTCTTC.

The V call is TRBV9, the J call TRBJ2-2; 10 bases are a match to TRBD1. This CDR3 has 15 amino acids. Trimming removed 7 bases from V and 2 bases from J; junction bases left unmatched: 5. Germline loops: CDR1 SGDLS, CDR2 YYNGEE. CDR3 residues: CASSGDRGNTGELFF. The DNA of the CDR3 is TGTGCCAGCTCAGGGGACAGGGGCAACACCGGGGAGCTGTTTTTT.

This rearrangement joins TRBV6-5 to TRBJ2-1; TRBD1 might be the D (5 bases). Trimming pared 6 bases from V and 11 bases from J, leaving 14 bases between. Germline lookup yields CDR1 MNHEY and CDR2 SVGAGI. The CDR3 is 12 residues long. CDR3 DNA: TGTGCCAGCAGGGAGAATCAGGGTAAGCAGTTCTTC. Translated: CASRENQGKQFF.

The V gene is TRBV6-6, the J gene TRBJ1-2; possible D gene TRBD1, 5 bases. V lost 2 bases and J 5 bases, leaving 15 bases between the germline ends. This CDR3 spans 15 amino acids. The V gene's germline CDR1 is MNHNY and CDR2 SVGAGI (reference sequence). The CDR3 reads CASSYRQSPQYGYTF. The CDR3 nucleotides read TGTGCCAGCAGTTACCGACAGTCTCCTCAGTATGGCTACACCTTC.

The chain has TRBV7-2 and TRBJ2-4; 8 bases line up with TRBD2. Germline CDR1 reads SGHTA; CDR2 reads FQGNSA. CDR3 size: 14 residues. The ends lost 0 bases at V and 9 bases at J; junction bases unmatched: 4. The CDR3 sequence: CASSLAGGDSIQYF. In nucleotides, the CDR3 is TGTGCCAGCAGCTTAGCCGGGGGGGATAGCATTCAGTACTTC.

Written as DNA, the CDR3 is TGTGCCAGCTCAAACAGGGGTTACGCAGATACGCAGTATTTT. Translated: CASSNRGYADTQYF. The chain is built from TRBV18 and TRBJ2-3; TRBD1 aligns across 7 bases. The germline gives CDR1 KGHSH, CDR2 LQKENI. The CDR3 has 14 residues. J was trimmed by 4 bases and V by 5 bases; bases with no gene match: 6.

V is TRBV27 and J is TRBJ1-2; 9 bases are a match to TRBD1. CDR1 MNHEY and CDR2 SMNVEV come from the germline V gene (reference sequence). This CDR3 has 16 residues. The trim removed 0 bases at V and 2 bases at J, leaving 4 bases unmatched. CDR3 loop: CASSLSPGQGNYGYTF. CDR3 in DNA: TGTGCCAGCAGTTTATCACCGGGACAGGGAAACTATGGCTACACCTTC.

The chain uses TRBV28 and TRBJ1-6; D gene uncertain. The germline V and J ends were trimmed by 7 bases and 2 bases, with 15 bases remaining between them. Germline V gene sequence: CDR1 MDHEN, CDR2 SYDVKM. The length of the CDR3 is 16 residues. This CDR3 reads CASTATTSPYNSPLHF. The CDR3 bases are TGTGCCAGCACCGCGACAACCTCTCCCTATAATTCACCCCTCCACTTT.

This clone was recorded only once. The V gene is TRBV6-4, the J gene TRBJ1-1; D might be TRBD1 (5 bases). Between the trimmed V and J ends, which lost 4 bases and 8 bases, there was a span of 14 bases. CDR3 length equals 13 residues. Germline loops: CDR1 MRHNA, CDR2 SNTAGT. The CDR3 nucleotides are TGTGCCAGCAGTGGCTCTTTCGGGGGGGAAGCTTTCTTT. It yields the protein CASSGSFGGEAFF.

This clone was detected once. This chain uses TRBV11-2 with TRBJ2-7; TRBD1 matches at 8 bases. The V gene's germline CDR1 is SGHAT and CDR2 FQNNGV. This CDR3 spans 13 amino acids. The V gene end was trimmed by 7 bases and the J gene end by 3 bases; junction bases not matched to a gene: 5. The CDR3 DNA is TGTGCCAGCACCGGGGGACAGGTCTACGAGCAGTACTTC. This translates into CASTGGQVYEQYF.

The CDR3 region has the DNA TGTGCCAGCTCACGATGGACTAGCGGGGGGACCAAAGAGACCCAGTACTTC. Its translation: CASSRWTSGGTKETQYF. The chain employs TRBV18 and TRBJ2-5; the match to TRBD2 covers 14 bases. The CDR3 contains 17 residues. J was trimmed by 3 bases and V by 4 bases; bases with no gene match: 7. CDR1 and CDR2 from the germline V gene are KGHSH and LQKENI.

The rearrangement uses TRBV5-1 and TRBJ1-1; 8 nucleotides align to TRBD1. This CDR3 contains 14 residues. Germline V gene lookup returns CDR1 SGHRS and CDR2 YFSETQ. V lost 0 bases and J lost 5; bases outside the gene matches: 3. CDR3 protein: CASSLAGDRTEAFF. The CDR3 DNA is TGCGCCAGCAGCTTGGCCGGGGACAGGACTGAAGCTTTCTTT.

The rearrangement joins TRBV29-1 to TRBJ1-2; TRBD1 agrees at 8 bases. The CDR3 spans 13 residues. V lost 6 bases to trimming and J lost 1 base; unmatched junction nucleotides: 4. Germline V gene data show CDR1 as SQVTM and CDR2 as ANQGSEA. In nucleotides, the CDR3 is TGCAGCGTCCCGACAGGGGATAACTATGGCTACACCTTC. This gives the protein CSVPTGDNYGYTF.

This clone was seen only once. The chain is built from TRBV28 and TRBJ2-2, with 7 nucleotides matching TRBD2. The CDR3 is 15 residues long. With 5 bases clipped from V and 7 bases from J, the junction kept 10 bases outside the gene matches. Germline assignment: CDR1 MDHEN and CDR2 SYDVKM. The CDR3 DNA reads TGTGCCAGCAGTCACTCCCTGGGCGGGAGCGGGGAGCTGTTTTTT. It translates to CASSHSLGGSGELFF.

The V and J genes are TRBV18 and TRBJ2-2; D remains unclear. The germline V gene has CDR1 KGHSH and CDR2 LQKENI. This CDR3 contains 14 residues. The ends were cut back, 0 bases at V and 4 bases at J, with 6 bases in the middle. CDR3 amino acids: CASSPPSRTGELFF. The CDR3 coding sequence is TGTGCCAGCTCACCACCGTCCCGCACCGGGGAGCTGTTTTTT.

The V gene is TRBV7-2, the J gene TRBJ2-2; D might be TRBD1 (6 bases). The CDR3 runs to 16 residues. V was pared by 0 bases and J by 6 bases, with 14 bases between. The germline CDR1 and CDR2 sequences are SGHTA and FQGNSA. CDR3 region: CASSLATQGSSGELFF. CDR3 nucleotide sequence: TGTGCCAGCAGCTTAGCGACCCAGGGGTCGTCCGGGGAGCTGTTTTTT.

The chain recombines TRBV4-1 with TRBJ2-1; the match to TRBD2 covers 8 bases. The germline V gene encodes CDR1 MGHRA and CDR2 YSYEKL. The CDR3 runs to 15 residues. V trimming: 4 bases; J trimming: 5 bases; junction bases outside the gene matches: 7. CDR3 DNA: TGCGCCAGCAGCCCCCGGGGGGGGTTTCACAATGAGCAGTTCTTC. Amino acid sequence: CASSPRGGFHNEQFF.

This clone was recorded a few times. The chain uses TRBV19 and TRBJ1-5; weak D call: TRBD1 (6 bases). Trimming shortened V by 5 bases and J by 0 bases, and 14 bases separated the two germline ends. Germline V CDR1 and CDR2: LNHDA, SQIVND (reference sequence). The CDR3 has 16 residues. The CDR3 here is CASSDPRGASNQPQHF. CDR3 DNA sequence: TGTGCCAGTAGTGATCCCCGGGGGGCTAGCAATCAGCCCCAGCATTTT.

The chain couples TRBV19 to TRBJ1-5; the D gene is possibly TRBD1 (5 bases). Trimming took off 4 bases at V and 0 bases at J, with 22 bases between the two ends. The germline V gene encodes CDR1 LNHDA and CDR2 SQIVND (reference sequence). This CDR3 is built from 19 residues. The DNA for the CDR3 is TGTGCCAGTAGTAGAAGACAATTCAATGACAGAGATAGCAATCAGCCCCAGCATTTT. Protein sequence: CASSRRQFNDRDSNQPQHF.

This clone was counted between two and nine times. V and J are TRBV9 and TRBJ1-1, with D possibly being TRBD1 (6 bases). Trimming took 6 bases from V and 3 from J, leaving 15 bases between them. The CDR3 runs to 14 residues. CDR1 and CDR2 (germline): SGDLS, YYNGEE. The CDR3, as DNA: TGTGCCAGCACGTCCGGGACAACCTACACTGAAGCTTTCTTT. This sequence encodes CASTSGTTYTEAFF.

V usage is TRBV27 and J usage is TRBJ1-2; perhaps TRBD1 as D (5 bases). The CDR3 runs to 16 residues. Germline V lookup: CDR1 MNHEY, CDR2 SMNVEV (reference sequence). The germline V and J ends were trimmed by 5 bases and 7 bases, with 23 bases remaining between them. In DNA form, the CDR3 reads TGTGCCAGCAGTACGTACCGGGGCGCGGGGGATCGTGGCTACACCTTC. Translated: CASSTYRGAGDRGYTF.

This rearrangement joins TRBV7-2 to TRBJ1-1; D might be TRBD1 (6 bases). The V end was cut by 1 base, the J end by 1 base, with 10 bases between. The CDR3 is 15 amino acids. CDR1 is SGHTA, CDR2 FQGNSA, per germline. The CDR3 protein is CASSLEGGENTEAFF. In DNA form, the CDR3 reads TGTGCCAGCAGCTTAGAAGGGGGGGAGAACACTGAAGCTTTCTTT. Supplemented by reference TRBV7-2 and TRBJ1-1, the full variable domain reads GAGVSQSPSNKVTEKGKDVELRCDPISGHTALYWYRQSLGQGLEFLIYFQGNSAPDKSGLPSDRFSAERTGGSVSTLTIQRTQQEDSAVYLCASSLEGGENTEAFFGQGTRLTVV.